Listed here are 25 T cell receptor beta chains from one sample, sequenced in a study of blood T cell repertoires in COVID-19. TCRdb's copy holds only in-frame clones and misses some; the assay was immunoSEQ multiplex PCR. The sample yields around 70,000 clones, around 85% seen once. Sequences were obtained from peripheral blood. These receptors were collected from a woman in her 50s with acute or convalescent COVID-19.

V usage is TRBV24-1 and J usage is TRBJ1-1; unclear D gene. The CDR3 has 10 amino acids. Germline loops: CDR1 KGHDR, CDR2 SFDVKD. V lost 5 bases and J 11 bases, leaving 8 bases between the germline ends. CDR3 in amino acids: CATSAPNAFF. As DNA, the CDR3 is TGTGCCACCAGTGCCCCTAACGCTTTCTTT.

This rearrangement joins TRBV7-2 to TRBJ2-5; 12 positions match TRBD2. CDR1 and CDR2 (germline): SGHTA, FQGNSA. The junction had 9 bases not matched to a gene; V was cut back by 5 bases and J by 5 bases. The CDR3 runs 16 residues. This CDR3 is CASSGSASGRVETQYF. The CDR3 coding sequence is TGTGCCAGCAGCGGTAGTGCTAGCGGGAGGGTGGAGACCCAGTACTTC.

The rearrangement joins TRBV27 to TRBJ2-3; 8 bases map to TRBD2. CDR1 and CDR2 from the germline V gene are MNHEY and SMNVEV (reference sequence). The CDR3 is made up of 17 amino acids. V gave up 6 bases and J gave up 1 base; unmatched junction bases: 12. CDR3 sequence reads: CASSPLSGREGTDTQYF. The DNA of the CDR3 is TGTGCCAGCAGCCCCCTGAGTGGGCGGGAGGGCACAGATACGCAGTATTTT.

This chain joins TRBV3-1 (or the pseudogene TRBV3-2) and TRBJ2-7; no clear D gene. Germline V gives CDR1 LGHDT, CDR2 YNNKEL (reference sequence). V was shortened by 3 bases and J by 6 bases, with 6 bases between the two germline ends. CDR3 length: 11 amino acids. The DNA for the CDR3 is TGTGCCAGCAGCCAGGCCGCCGAGCAGTACTTC. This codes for CASSQAAEQYF.

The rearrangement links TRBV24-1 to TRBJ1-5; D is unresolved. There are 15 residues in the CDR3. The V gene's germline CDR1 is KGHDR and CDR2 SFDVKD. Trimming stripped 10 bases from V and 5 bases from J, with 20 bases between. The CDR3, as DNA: TGTGCCACTCGTGGACCGGAGGCTCCTGATCAGCCCCAGCATTTT. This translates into CATRGPEAPDQPQHF.

The CDR3, as DNA: TGCGCCAGCAGCCAAGATGGACAGGGGGCGAACACCGGGGAGCTGTTTTTT. Translating it yields CASSQDGQGANTGELFF. The chain employs TRBV4-3 and TRBJ2-2; 10 bases agree with TRBD1. The CDR3 is 17 amino acids. CDR1 and CDR2 (germline): LGHNA, YSLEER. The V and J ends lost 0 bases and 0 bases, in that order; junction bases with no gene match: 1.

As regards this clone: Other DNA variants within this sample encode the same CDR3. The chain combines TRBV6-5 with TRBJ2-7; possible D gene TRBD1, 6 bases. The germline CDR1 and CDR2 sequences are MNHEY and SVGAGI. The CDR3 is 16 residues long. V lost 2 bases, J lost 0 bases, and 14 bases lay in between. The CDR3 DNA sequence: TGTGCCAGCAGTTACCTGACAGGACGAAGCTCCTACGAGCAGTACTTC. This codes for CASSYLTGRSSYEQYF.

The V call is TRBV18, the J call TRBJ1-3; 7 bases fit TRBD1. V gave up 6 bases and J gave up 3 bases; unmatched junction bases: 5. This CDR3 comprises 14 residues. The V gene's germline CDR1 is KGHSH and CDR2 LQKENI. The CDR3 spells CASSLDRDGNTIYF. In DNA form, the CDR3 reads TGTGCCAGCTCGCTTGACAGGGATGGAAACACCATATATTTT.

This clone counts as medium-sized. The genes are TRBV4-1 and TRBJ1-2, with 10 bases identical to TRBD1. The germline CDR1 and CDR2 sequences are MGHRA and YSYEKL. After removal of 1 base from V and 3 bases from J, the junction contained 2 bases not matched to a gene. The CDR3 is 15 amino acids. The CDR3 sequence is CASSQGTGGYYGYTF. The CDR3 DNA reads TGCGCCAGCAGCCAAGGGACAGGGGGGTACTATGGCTACACCTTC.

Here the CDR3 DNA reads TGTGCCAGCAGACGGGACAGGGAGAACACTGAAGCTTTCTTT. Translation: CASRRDRENTEAFF. The chain has TRBV5-6 and TRBJ1-1; 9 bases align to TRBD1. This CDR3 region has 14 residues. Losses at the gene ends were 5 bases for V and 1 base for J; bases not matched to a gene: 3. Germline CDR1 is SGHDT and CDR2 is YYEEEE.

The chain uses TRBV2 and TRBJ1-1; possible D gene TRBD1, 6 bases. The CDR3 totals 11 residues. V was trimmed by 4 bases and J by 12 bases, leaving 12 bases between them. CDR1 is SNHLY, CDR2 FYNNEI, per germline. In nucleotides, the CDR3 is TGTGCCAGCAGTGGGAAGGGGGTAACTTTCTTT. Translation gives CASSGKGVTFF.

CDR3 nucleotides: TGTGCCAGCAGTGACAGGGGGGCCCTATATGGCTACACCTTC. It encodes CASSDRGALYGYTF. The chain uses TRBV6-1 and TRBJ1-2; 7 bases map to TRBD1. From germline, CDR1 is MNHNS and CDR2 SASEGT. V lost 3 bases to trimming and J lost 5 bases; unmatched junction nucleotides: 6. The CDR3 sequence is 14 residues long.

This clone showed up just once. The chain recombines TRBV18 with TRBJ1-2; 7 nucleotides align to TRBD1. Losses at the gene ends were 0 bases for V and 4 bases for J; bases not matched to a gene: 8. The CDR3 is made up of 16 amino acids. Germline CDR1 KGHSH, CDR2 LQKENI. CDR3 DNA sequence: TGTGCCAGCTCACCACCGGTAGTAGGGACAGTCTATGGCTACACCTTC. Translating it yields CASSPPVVGTVYGYTF.

CDR3 in amino acids: CASSYTTGGGYGYTF. The CDR3 DNA reads as TGTGCCAGCAGTTACACCACCGGGGGGGGCTATGGCTACACCTTC. The chain carries TRBV6-5 and TRBJ1-2; D possibly corresponds to TRBD1 (5 bases). The germline gives CDR1 MNHEY, CDR2 SVGAGI. V gave up 2 bases and J gave up 4 bases, with 14 bases separating them. The CDR3 contains 15 residues.

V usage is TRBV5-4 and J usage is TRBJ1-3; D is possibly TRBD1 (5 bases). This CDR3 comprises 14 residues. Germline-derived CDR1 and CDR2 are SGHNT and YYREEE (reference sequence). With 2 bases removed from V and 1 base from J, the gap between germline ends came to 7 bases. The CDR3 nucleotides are TGTGCCAGCAGCTTTGGGGGGTCTGGAAACACCATATATTTT. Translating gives CASSFGGSGNTIYF.

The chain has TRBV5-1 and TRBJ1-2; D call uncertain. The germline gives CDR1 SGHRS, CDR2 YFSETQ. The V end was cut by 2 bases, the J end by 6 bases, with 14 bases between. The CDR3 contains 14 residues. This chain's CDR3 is CASSLRVRENGYTF. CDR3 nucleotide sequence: TGCGCCAGCAGCTTAAGGGTAAGGGAGAATGGCTACACCTTC.

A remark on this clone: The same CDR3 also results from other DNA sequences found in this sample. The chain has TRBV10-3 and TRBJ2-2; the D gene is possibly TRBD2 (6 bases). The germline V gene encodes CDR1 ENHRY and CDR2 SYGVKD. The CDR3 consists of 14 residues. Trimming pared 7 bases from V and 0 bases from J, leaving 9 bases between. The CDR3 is CAINAGPNTGELFF. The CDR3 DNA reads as TGTGCCATCAATGCGGGACCGAACACCGGGGAGCTGTTTTTT.

The CDR3 DNA follows: TGCAGCGTCTTACTTGGGGGGAATGAAAAACTGTTTTTT. Translated, it gives CSVLLGGNEKLFF. The chain combines TRBV29-1 with TRBJ1-4, with a tentative D call TRBD1 (5 bases). From germline, CDR1 is SQVTM and CDR2 ANQGSEA. Deletions cut 6 bases from V and 5 bases from J, with 13 bases between. This CDR3 has 13 residues.

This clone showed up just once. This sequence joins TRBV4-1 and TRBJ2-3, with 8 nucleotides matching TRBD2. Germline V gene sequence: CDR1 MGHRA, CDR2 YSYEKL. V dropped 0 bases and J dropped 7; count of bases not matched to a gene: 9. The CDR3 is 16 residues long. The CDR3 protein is CASSQDRTGGLNTQYF. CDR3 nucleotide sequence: TGCGCCAGCAGCCAAGATCGTACGGGGGGGCTAAATACGCAGTATTTT.

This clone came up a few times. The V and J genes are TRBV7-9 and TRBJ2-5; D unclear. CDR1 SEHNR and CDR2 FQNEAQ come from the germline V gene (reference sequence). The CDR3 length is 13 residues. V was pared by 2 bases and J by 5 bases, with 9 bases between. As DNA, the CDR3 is TGTGCCAGCAGCTTATCTTCCTCGGAGACCCAGTACTTC. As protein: CASSLSSSETQYF.

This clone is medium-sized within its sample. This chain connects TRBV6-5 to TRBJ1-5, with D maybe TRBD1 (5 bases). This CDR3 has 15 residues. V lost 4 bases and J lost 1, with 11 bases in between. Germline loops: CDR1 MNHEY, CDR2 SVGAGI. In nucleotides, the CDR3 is TGTGCCAGCAGTTCGGGGGGATACAGCAATCAGCCCCAGCATTTT. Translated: CASSSGGYSNQPQHF.

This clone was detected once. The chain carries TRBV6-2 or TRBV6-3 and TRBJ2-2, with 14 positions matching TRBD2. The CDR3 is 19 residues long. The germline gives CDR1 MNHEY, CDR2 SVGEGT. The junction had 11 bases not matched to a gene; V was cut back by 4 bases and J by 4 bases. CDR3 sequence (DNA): TGTGCCAGCAGTTCCCATCGACTAGCGGGAGGGCCGGGCACCGGGGAGCTGTTTTTT. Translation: CASSSHRLAGGPGTGELFF.

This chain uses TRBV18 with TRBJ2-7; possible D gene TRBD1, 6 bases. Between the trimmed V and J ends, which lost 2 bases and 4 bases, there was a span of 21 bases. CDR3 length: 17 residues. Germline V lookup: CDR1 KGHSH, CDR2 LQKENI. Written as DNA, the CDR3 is TGTGCCAGCTCACCAGAGCTAAGTGGCGACAGGTCATACGAGCAGTACTTC. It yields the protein CASSPELSGDRSYEQYF.

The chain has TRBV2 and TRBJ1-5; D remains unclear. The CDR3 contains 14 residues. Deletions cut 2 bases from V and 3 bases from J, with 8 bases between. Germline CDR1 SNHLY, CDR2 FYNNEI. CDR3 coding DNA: TGTGCCAGCAGTGAACGAACAACCAATCAGCCCCAGCATTTT. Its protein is CASSERTTNQPQHF.

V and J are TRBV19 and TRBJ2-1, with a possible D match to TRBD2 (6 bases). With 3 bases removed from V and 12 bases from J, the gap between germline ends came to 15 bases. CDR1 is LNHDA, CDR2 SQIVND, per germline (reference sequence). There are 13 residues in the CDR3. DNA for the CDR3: TGTGCCAGTAGTATCGCCCTACTAGCCTGGCAGTTCTTC. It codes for CASSIALLAWQFF.